The text below deals with one TCR beta chain. What antigen it recognizes has not been identified. No quality values exist for individual bases; no much larger clone is one base distant. Using the deep immunoSEQ assay, multiplex PCR amplified TCR CDR3 regions from genomic DNA. For each cell subset, the extracted genomic DNA was distributed evenly across all wells of several immunoSEQ 96-well plates, and each plate served as one replicate. For sorted subsets, each replicate PCR was loaded with approximately 0.2 ug genomic DNA, equivalent to some 27,000 T cell genomes. Purified libraries were quantified with a Qubit 3.0 fluorometer, sized on a Bioanalyzer 2100, and re-quantified with the KAPA Library Quantification kit. Every immunoSEQ 96-well plate was sequenced on a dedicated single-read 150-cycle Illumina NextSeq 550 flow cell. In the paper's pipeline: Because the immunoSEQ output included only junctional sequences and no quality scores, the filtering could not be the same as the filtering used for full-length reads. Sequences were annotated with PyIR, a Python wrapper for IgBLAST v1.9, and V/J genes and CDR3 were assigned using IMGT germline references. Reads were filtered out if the reads had weak V/J assignments (E-value above 1e-6), no CDR3, stop codons, out-of-frame junctions, or ambiguous translated residues. V3J clonotypes were defined as sequences sharing the same inferred V gene, J gene, and CDR3 amino acid sequence. Percentage overlap between repertoires was calculated by dividing the number of shared unique clonotypes by the size of the smaller repertoire. Repertoire richness was assessed with RTK rarefaction, the Chao1 estimator, and Recon v2.1 estimates of unobserved clonotypes. OLGA was used to compute generation probabilities for all TCRbeta clonotypes that the gDNA method yielded from a handful of donors. TCRdb retrieved this table from immuneACCESS and kept in-frame rearrangements only. Not all clones are present; in checked studies, unresolved V genes account for under half, and no reason is known for the remainder. V and J calls plus clone size are reproduced from that table; the DNA served to infer D and trimming. This sample is represented by 950,000 to 1,200,000 clones; approximately 80% of them were singletons. Of the sample, approximately 0.9% is held by the ten largest clones.

The sample belongs to a study of shared clonotypes between healthy human individuals (TCRdb year 2020). About the investigation overall: The cohort comprised a couple of women and a few men aged 18 to 49 years. Blood TCR repertoires of a handful of healthy adults were deeply sequenced to estimate repertoire size and the extent of clonotype sharing between individuals. Leukapheresis yielded between about 0.85 and 10 billion PBMCs per donor. To increase sequencing depth and limit assay-specific biases, TCR repertoire library preparation and sequencing were carried out by different laboratories using diverse techniques. For each donor, three plates each were used for CD4 naive and CD4 memory, two plates were used for CD8 naive, and one plate was used for CD8 memory. Overall study results and their limits: About 5% of naive CD4, 3.5% of naive CD8, about 2.1% of memory CD4, and more than 0.35% of memory CD8 clonotypes were shared across several donors. Sampling was restricted to blood, and TCR repertoires in tissue are likely to differ from TCR repertoires in blood. Incomplete sequencing was indicated by rarefaction of sorted-subset datasets, despite the large sequencing depth. Clonotypes shared by all four sorted-subset donors showed higher generation probabilities than non-shared clonotypes. Naive subsets generally had larger estimated clonotype richness than memory subsets. Based on pairwise subsampling, the degree of clonotype sharing among donors was expected to be affected by sequencing depth. The small number of donors limited the genetic and exposure-history diversity represented.

The donors were healthy, HIV-negative adults with no recently reported acute infections or vaccinations. Every donor was a Caucasian adult living in Nashville, Tennessee, USA. CD4+ T cells were enriched by magnetic negative selection; naive cells were then positively selected on CD45RA, and the negative fraction formed the memory subset. Blood was obtained by leukapheresis, after which PBMCs were separated by Ficoll-Histopaque density gradient centrifugation and cryopreserved in liquid nitrogen vapor phase. Analytical flow cytometry was used to check the purity and quantity of every magnetically sorted T cell population. From each sorted fraction, genomic DNA was isolated and quantified by UV absorbance on a Nanodrop 2000c. Inclusive of the bounding cysteine and phenylalanine, the CDR3 is 15 residues long. Only the CDR3 DNA stays, 45 bases, in frame from base 1. In the germline V gene, CDR1 corresponds to SGHDT and CDR2 to YYEEEE. The junction shows trimming of 3 bases on V and 4 bases on J, plus 16 bases between the germline ends.

Here the chain combines TRBV5-6 and TRBJ2-5; the D region possibly corresponds to TRBD2 (6 bases align). Sequenced sample: memory CD4+ T cells from PBMCs. Sample cell subset or site, as interpreted from the label and publication: CD45RA-negative fraction. The clonotype was recovered from a man younger than 35 in good health. Some clones in this sample may be carry-over from other donors' samples. The CDR3 is CASSSLGGVGETQYF. The DNA sequence is TGTGCCAGCAGCTCCCTCGGGGGAGTCGGAGAGACCCAGTACTTC.